This T cell receptor (beta chain) is drawn from a study of blood T cell repertoires in COVID-19. Study-level information: Acute-phase and convalescent COVID-19 samples originated in the United States, Italy and Spain. From T cells, B-cell-depleted T cells, or PBMCs came the material, which was cDNA or gDNA.

CDR1 is SGHAT, CDR2 FQNNGV, per germline. The junction had 5 bases not matched to a gene; V was cut back by 1 base and J by 2 bases. This CDR3 region has 16 residues. Seattle-derived patients entered the study during active infection and were followed longitudinally. Original processing methods: Nucleated cell number was recorded as an estimate derived from reference gene primer amplification. TCRdb's table, derived via immunoSEQ multiplex PCR, lists solely in-frame clones and lacks some. The D gene and trimming were derived from the DNA, and the V and J assignments and clone size from that table. The data contain fewer than 200,000 clones, around 79% of them singletons.

The J gene is TRBJ2-3, the V gene TRBV11-2; 8 bases map to TRBD2. The specimen was peripheral blood. The receptor was derived from a woman in her sixties or seventies with COVID-19, enrolled during active disease. The CDR3 spells CASSLGTSRDTDTQYF. The CDR3 DNA follows: TGTGCCAGCAGCTTAGGGACTAGCAGGGACACAGATACGCAGTATTTT. The full variable domain, in which reference TRBV11-2 and TRBJ2-3 provide the parts outside the CDR3, is EAGVAQSPRYKIIEKRQSVAFWCNPISGHATLYWYQQILGQGPKLLIQFQNNGVVDDSQLPKDRFSAERLKGVDSTLKIQPAKLEDSAVYLCASSLGTSRDTDTQYFGPGTRLTVL.